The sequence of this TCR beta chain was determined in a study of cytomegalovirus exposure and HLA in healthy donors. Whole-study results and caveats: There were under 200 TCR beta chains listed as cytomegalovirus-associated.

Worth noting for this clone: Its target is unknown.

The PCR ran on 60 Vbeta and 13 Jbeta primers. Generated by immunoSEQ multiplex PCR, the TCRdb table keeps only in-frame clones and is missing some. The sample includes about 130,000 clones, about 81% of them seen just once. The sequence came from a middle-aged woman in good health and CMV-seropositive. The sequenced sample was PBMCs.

The CDR3 here is CAWSVTGANVLTF. Written as DNA, the CDR3 is TGTGCCTGGAGTGTCACAGGGGCCAACGTCCTGACTTTC. The rearrangement links TRBV30 to TRBJ2-6; no reliable D call. The CDR3 totals 13 residues. Germline assignment: CDR1 GTSNPN and CDR2 SVGIG (reference sequence). Trimming removed 0 bases from V and 4 bases from J, with 4 bases in between.